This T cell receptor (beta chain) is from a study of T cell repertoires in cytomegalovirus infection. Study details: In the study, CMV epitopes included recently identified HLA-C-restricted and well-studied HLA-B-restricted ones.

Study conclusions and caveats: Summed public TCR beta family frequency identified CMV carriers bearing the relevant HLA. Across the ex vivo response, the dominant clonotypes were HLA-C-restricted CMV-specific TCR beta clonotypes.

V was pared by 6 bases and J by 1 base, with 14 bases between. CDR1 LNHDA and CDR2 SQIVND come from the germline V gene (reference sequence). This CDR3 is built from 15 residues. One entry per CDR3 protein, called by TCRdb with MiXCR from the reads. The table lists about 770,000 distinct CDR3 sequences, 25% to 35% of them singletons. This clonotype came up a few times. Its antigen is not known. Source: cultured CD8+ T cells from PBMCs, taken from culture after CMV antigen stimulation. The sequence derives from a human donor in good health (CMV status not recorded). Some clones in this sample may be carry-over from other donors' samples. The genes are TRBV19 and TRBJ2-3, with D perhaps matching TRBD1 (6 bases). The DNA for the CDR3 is TGTGCCAGTAGGGGCCGGGACATCGGCACAGATACGCAGTATTTT. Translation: CASRGRDIGTDTQYF.